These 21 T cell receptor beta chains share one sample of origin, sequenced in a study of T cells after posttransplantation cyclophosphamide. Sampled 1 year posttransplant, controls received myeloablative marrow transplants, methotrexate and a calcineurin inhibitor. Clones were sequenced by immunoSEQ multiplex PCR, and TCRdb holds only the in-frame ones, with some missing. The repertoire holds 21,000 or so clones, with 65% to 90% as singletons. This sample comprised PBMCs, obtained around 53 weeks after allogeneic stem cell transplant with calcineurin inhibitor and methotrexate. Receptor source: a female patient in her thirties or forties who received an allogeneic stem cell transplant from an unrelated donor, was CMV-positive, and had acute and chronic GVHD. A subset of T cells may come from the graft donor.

This CDR3 is CASRTGTVNEQFF. CDR3 DNA: TGTGCCAGCAGGACCGGGACAGTGAATGAGCAGTTCTTC. The J gene is TRBJ2-1, the V gene TRBV7-2, with 7 bases lining up with TRBD1. J was trimmed by 7 bases and V by 6 bases; bases with no gene match: 6. Germline CDR1 reads SGHTA; CDR2 reads FQGNSA. The CDR3 sequence is 13 residues long.

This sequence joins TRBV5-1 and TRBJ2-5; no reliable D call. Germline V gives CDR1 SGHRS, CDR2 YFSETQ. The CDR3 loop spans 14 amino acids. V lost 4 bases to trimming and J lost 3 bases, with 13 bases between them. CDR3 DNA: TGCGCCAGCAGCGATCGGTCGGAGAAAGAGACCCAGTACTTC. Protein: CASSDRSEKETQYF.

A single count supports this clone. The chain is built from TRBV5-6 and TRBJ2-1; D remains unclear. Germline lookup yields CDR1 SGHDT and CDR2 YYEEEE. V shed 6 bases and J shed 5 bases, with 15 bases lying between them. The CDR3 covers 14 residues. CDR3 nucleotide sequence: TGTGCCAGCACCCCGACCAGGCCCAACAATGAGCAGTTCTTC. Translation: CASTPTRPNNEQFF.

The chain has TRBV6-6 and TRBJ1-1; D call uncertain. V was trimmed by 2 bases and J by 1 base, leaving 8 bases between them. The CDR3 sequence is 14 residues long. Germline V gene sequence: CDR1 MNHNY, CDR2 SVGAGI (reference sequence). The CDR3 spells CASSYQMRNTEAFF. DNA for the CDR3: TGTGCCAGCAGTTACCAAATGAGGAACACTGAAGCTTTCTTT.

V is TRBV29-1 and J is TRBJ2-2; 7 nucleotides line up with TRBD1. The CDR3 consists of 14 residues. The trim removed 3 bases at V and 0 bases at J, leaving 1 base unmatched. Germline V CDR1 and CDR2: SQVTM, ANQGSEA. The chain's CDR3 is CSVEGTANTGELFF. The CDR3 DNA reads TGCAGCGTTGAGGGGACAGCGAACACCGGGGAGCTGTTTTTT.

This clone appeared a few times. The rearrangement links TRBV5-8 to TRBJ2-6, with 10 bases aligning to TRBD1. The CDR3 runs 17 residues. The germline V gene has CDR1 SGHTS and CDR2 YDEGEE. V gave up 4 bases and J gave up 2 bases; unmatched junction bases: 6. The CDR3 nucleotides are TGTGCCAGCAGCCGGGACAGGGGATCAGCTGGGGCCAACGTCCTGACTTTC. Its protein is CASSRDRGSAGANVLTF.

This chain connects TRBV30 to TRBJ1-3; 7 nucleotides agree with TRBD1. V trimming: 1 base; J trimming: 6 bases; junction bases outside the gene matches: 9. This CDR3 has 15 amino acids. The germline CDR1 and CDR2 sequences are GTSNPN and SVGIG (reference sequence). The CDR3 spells CAWSGGTVQLNTIYF. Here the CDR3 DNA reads TGTGCCTGGAGTGGAGGGACAGTTCAGCTAAACACCATATATTTT.

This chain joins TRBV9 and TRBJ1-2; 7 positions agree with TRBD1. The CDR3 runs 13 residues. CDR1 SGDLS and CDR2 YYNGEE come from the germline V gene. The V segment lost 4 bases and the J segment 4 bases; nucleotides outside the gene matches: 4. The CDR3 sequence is CASSLDRAYGYTF. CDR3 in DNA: TGTGCCAGCAGCTTAGACAGGGCCTATGGCTACACCTTC.

CDR3 region: CASTGQGLAGGFTDTQYF. In DNA, the CDR3 is TGTGCCAGCACGGGTCAGGGACTAGCGGGGGGGTTCACAGATACGCAGTATTTT. This rearrangement joins TRBV2 to TRBJ2-3; 16 bases agree with TRBD2. CDR1 is SNHLY and CDR2 is FYNNEI in the germline V gene. The CDR3 is made up of 18 amino acids. V shed 7 bases, J shed 2 bases, and the junction held 9 bases outside the gene matches.

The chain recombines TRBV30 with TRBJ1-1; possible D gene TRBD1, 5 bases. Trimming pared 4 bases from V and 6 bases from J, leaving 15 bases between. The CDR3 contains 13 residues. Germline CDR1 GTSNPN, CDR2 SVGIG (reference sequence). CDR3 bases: TGTGCCTGGACCGTTGTAGGGGTATCTGAAGCTTTCTTT. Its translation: CAWTVVGVSEAFF. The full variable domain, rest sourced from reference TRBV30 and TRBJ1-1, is SQTIHQWPATLVQPVGSPLSLECTVEGTSNPNLYWYRQAAGRGLQLLFYSVGIGQISSEVPQNLSASRPQDRQFILSSKKLLLSDSGFYLCAWTVVGVSEAFFGQGTRLTVV.

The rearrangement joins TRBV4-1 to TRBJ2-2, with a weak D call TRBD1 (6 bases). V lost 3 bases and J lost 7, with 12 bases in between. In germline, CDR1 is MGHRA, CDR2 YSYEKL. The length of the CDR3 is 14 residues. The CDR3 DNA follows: TGCGCCAGCAGCCAGACGCCGGACAGCGGGGAGCTGTTTTTT. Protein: CASSQTPDSGELFF.

The CDR3 nucleotides are TGTGCCACCAGCAGCGGCGGGAGTAGCTACGAGCAGTACTTC. This codes for CATSSGGSSYEQYF. The chain couples TRBV15 to TRBJ2-7, with 7 positions matching TRBD2. The V gene end was trimmed by 3 bases and the J gene end by 3 bases; junction bases not matched to a gene: 5. Germline V CDR1 and CDR2: LNHNV, YYDKDF (reference sequence). The CDR3 runs to 14 residues. Full variable domain (outside the CDR3, taken from reference TRBV15 and TRBJ2-7): DAMVIQNPRYQVTQFGKPVTLSCSQTLNHNVMYWYQQKSSQAPKLLFHYYDKDFNNEADTPDNFQSRRPNTSFCFLDIRSPGLGDTAMYLCATSSGGSSYEQYFGPGTRLTVT.

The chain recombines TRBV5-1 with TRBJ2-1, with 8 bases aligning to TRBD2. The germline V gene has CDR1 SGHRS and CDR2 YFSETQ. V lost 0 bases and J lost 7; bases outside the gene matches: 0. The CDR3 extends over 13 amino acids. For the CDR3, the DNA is TGCGCCAGCAGCTTGGTAGCGGGAAATGAGCAGTTCTTC. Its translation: CASSLVAGNEQFF.

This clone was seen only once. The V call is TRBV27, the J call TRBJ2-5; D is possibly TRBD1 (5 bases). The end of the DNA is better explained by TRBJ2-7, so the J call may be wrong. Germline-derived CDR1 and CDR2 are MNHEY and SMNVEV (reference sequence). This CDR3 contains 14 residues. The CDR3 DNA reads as TGTGCCAGCAGTTTAGGGGCAGCTTTCTACGAGCAGTACTTC. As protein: CASSLGAAFYEQYF.

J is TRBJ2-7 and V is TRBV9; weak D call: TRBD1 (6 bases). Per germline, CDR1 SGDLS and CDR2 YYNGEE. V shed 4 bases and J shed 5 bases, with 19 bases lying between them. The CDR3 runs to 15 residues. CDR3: CASSPGGQGLHEQYF. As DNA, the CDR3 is TGTGCCAGCAGCCCCGGCGGGCAGGGGTTGCACGAGCAGTACTTC.

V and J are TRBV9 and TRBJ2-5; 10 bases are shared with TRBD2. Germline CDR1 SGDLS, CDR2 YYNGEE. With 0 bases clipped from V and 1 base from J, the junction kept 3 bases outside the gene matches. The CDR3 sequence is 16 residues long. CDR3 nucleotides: TGTGCCAGCAGCGTAGCCCAGCGGGAGGGCCAAGAGACCCAGTACTTC. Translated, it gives CASSVAQREGQETQYF. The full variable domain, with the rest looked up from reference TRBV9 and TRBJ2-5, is DSGVTQTPKHLITATGQRVTLRCSPRSGDLSVYWYQQSLDQGLQFLIQYYNGEERAKGNILERFSAQQFPDLHSELNLSSLELGDSALYFCASSVAQREGQETQYFGPGTRLLVL.

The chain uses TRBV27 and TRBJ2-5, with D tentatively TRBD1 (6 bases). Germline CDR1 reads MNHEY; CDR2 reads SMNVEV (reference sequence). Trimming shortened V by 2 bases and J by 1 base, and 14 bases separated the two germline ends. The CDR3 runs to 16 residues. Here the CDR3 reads CASSLRGGRGQETQYF. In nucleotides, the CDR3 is TGTGCCAGCAGTTTACGTGGCGGCAGGGGCCAAGAGACCCAGTACTTC.

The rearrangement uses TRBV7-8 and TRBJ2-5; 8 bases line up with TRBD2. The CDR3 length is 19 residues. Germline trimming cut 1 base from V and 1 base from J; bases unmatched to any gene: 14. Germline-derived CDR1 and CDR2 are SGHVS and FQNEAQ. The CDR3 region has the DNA TGTGCCAGCAGCTTAGGACCCCCCGCTAGCGGGTACACCCAAGAGACCCAGTACTTC. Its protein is CASSLGPPASGYTQETQYF. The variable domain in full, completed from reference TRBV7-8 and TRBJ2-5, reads GAGVSQSPRYKVAKRGQDVALRCDPISGHVSLFWYQQALGQGPEFLTYFQNEAQLDKSGLPSDRFFAERPEGSVSTLKIQRTQQEDSAVYLCASSLGPPASGYTQETQYFGPGTRLLVL.

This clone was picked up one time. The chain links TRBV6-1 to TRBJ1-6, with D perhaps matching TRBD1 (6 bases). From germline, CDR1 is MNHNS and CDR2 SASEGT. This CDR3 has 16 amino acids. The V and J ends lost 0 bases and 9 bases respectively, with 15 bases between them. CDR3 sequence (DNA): TGTGCCAGCAGTGAAGCTTCGCGCAGGGGCCGTTCACCCCTCCACTTT. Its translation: CASSEASRRGRSPLHF.

The chain's CDR3 is CASSFLFDGRGRQPQHF. In DNA form, the CDR3 reads TGTGCCAGCAGTTTCCTCTTTGATGGGAGGGGACGGCAGCCCCAGCATTTT. This chain links TRBV28 with TRBJ1-5; tentative D call: TRBD1 (5 bases). The germline CDR1 and CDR2 sequences are MDHEN and SYDVKM. This CDR3 is 17 amino acids long. Trimming removed 3 bases at V and 7 bases at J, with 22 bases between.

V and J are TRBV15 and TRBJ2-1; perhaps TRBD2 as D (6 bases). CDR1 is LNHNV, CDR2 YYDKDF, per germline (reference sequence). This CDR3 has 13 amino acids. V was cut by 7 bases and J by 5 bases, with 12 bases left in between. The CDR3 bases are TGTGCCACCATAGGACTACAGGACAATGAGCAGTTCTTC. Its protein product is CATIGLQDNEQFF.